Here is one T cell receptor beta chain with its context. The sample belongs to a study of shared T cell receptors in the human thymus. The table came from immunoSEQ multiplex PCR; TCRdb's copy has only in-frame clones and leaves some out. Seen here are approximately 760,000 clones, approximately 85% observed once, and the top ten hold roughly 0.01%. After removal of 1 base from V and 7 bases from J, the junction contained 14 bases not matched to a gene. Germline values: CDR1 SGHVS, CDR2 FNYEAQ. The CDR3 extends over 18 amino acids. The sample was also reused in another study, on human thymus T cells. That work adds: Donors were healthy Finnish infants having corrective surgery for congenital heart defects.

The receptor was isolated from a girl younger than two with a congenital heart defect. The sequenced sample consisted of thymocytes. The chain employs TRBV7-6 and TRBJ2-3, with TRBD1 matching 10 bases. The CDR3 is CASSLVYGTGEGAYTQYF. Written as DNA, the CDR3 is TGTGCCAGCAGCTTAGTATATGGGACAGGGGAGGGGGCTTATACGCAGTATTTT.